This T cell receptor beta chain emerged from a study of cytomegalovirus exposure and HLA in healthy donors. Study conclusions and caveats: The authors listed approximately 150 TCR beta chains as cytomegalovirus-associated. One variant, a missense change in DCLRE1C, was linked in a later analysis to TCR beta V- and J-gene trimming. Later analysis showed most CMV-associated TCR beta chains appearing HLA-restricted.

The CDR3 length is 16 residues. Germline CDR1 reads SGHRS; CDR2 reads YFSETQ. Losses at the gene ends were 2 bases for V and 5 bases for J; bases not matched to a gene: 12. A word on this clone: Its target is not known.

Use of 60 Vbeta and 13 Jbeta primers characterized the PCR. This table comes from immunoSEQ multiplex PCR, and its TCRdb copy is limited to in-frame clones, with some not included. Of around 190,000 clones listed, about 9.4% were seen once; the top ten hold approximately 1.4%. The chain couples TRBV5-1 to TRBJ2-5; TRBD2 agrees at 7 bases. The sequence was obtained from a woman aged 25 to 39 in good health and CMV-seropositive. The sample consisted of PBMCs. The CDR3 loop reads CASSLGVGREKETQYF. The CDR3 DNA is TGCGCCAGCAGCTTAGGCGTGGGGAGGGAGAAGGAGACCCAGTACTTC.